Following are 14 T cell receptor beta chains from one sample sequenced in a study of Siglec-9 on CD8 T cells in melanoma. Sequenced by immunoSEQ multiplex PCR; TCRdb stores in-frame clones only, minus some. The sample shows roughly 35,000 clones, approximately 84% of them seen only once. Sequenced: Siglec-9- CD8+ T cells sorted from blood. These receptors came from a human donor in good health.

The rearrangement uses TRBV27 and TRBJ2-7, with D hard to call. The germline V gene encodes CDR1 MNHEY and CDR2 SMNVEV (reference sequence). CDR3 length: 14 amino acids. V was shortened by 3 bases and J by 4 bases, with 13 bases between the two germline ends. The CDR3, as DNA: TGTGCCAGCAGTTTGCGAGAGTCCTCTTACGAGCAGTACTTC. It translates to CASSLRESSYEQYF.

The J gene is TRBJ2-3, the V gene TRBV29-1, with 10 bases identical to TRBD2. Germline-derived CDR1 and CDR2 are SQVTM and ANQGSEA. Trimming cost V 1 base and J 4 bases; bases outside gene matches: 11. The CDR3 consists of 17 residues. The CDR3: CSVEGVQRGGRADTQYF. DNA of the CDR3: TGCAGCGTTGAAGGGGTCCAGCGGGGGGGTCGGGCAGATACGCAGTATTTT.

This clone has just a few counts. The chain employs TRBV25-1 and TRBJ1-1; no clear D. Trimming took 1 base from V and 11 from J, leaving 11 bases between them. The CDR3 runs to 12 residues. The V gene's germline CDR1 is MGHDK and CDR2 SYGVNS. The CDR3 coding sequence is TGTGCCAGCAGTGAATCGGGTGTGGTGGCTTTCTTT. It specifies CASSESGVVAFF. Full variable domain (outside the CDR3, taken from reference TRBV25-1 and TRBJ1-1): EADIYQTPRYLVIGTGKKITLECSQTMGHDKMYWYQQDPGMELHLIHYSYGVNSTEKGDLSSESTVSRIRTEHFPLTLESARPSHTSQYLCASSESGVVAFFGQGTRLTVV.

The rearrangement uses TRBV11-3 and TRBJ2-2; D perhaps matches TRBD1 (5 bases). The ends were cut back, 5 bases at V and 4 bases at J, with 14 bases in the middle. Germline CDR1 is SGHNT and CDR2 is YENEEA. The CDR3 sequence is 15 residues long. The CDR3 region is CASSRWGDGTGELFF. CDR3 nucleotide sequence: TGTGCCAGCAGCCGTTGGGGCGATGGCACCGGGGAGCTGTTTTTT. The full variable domain, with the rest looked up from reference TRBV11-3 and TRBJ2-2, is EAGVVQSPRYKIIEKKQPVAFWCNPISGHNTLYWYLQNLGQGPELLIRYENEEAVDDSQLPKDRFSAERLKGVDSTLKIQPAELGDSAVYLCASSRWGDGTGELFFGEGSRLTVL.

This clone has just a few counts. The rearrangement joins TRBV4-1 to TRBJ1-5; D is unclear. The CDR3 runs 15 residues. Between the trimmed V and J ends, which lost 8 bases and 2 bases, there was a span of 16 bases. CDR1 is MGHRA, CDR2 YSYEKL, per germline. CDR3 DNA: TGCGCCAGCGCCGAGGTAGGAGTTGGCAATCAGCCCCAGCATTTT. It codes for CASAEVGVGNQPQHF.

This clone was seen just once. Relative to the germline gene, one junction end is altered; a read error may explain this. V is TRBV7-3 and J is TRBJ2-4; D perhaps matches TRBD1 (6 bases). Per germline, CDR1 SGHTA and CDR2 FQGTGA. The CDR3 is made up of 14 amino acids. CDR3 nucleotide sequence: TGTGCCAGCAGCCTAACAGGGATTCCGGACATTCAGTACTTC. This encodes CASSLTGIPDIQYF. Filled out from reference TRBV7-3 and TRBJ2-4, the complete variable domain reads GAGVSQTPSNKVTEKGKYVELRCDPISGHTALYWYRQSLGQGPEFLIYFQGTGAADDSGLPNDRFFAVRPEGSVSTLKIQRTERGDSAVYLCASSLTGIPDIQYFGAGTRLSVL.

The rearrangement links TRBV4-2 to TRBJ2-3; D uncertain. CDR1 is LGHNA, CDR2 YNFKEQ, per germline. The CDR3 length is 14 residues. The ends were cut back, 0 bases at V and 4 bases at J, with 8 bases in the middle. CDR3 amino acids: CASSQEVQADTQYF. CDR3 sequence (DNA): TGTGCCAGCAGCCAAGAGGTCCAGGCAGATACGCAGTATTTT.

This clone was recorded only once. The gene calls are TRBV9 and TRBJ2-7, with D maybe TRBD1 (5 bases). The germline V gene encodes CDR1 SGDLS and CDR2 YYNGEE. V shed 3 bases and J shed 5 bases, with 12 bases lying between them. The CDR3 is 13 amino acids. The CDR3 nucleotides read TGTGCCAGCAGCGGATGGACAAGTCACGAGCAGTACTTC. Translating it yields CASSGWTSHEQYF.

The CDR3 is CASSMGQLEAFF. CDR3 nucleotides: TGTGCCAGTAGTATGGGGCAGCTAGAAGCTTTCTTT. The rearrangement links TRBV19 to TRBJ1-1; tentative D call: TRBD1 (5 bases). The CDR3 is made up of 12 amino acids. Per the germline V gene, CDR1 is LNHDA and CDR2 is SQIVND (reference sequence). V lost 3 bases to trimming and J lost 8 bases, with 10 bases between them.

In DNA, the CDR3 is TGCAGCGCCGACGCGGGGACAGGCTTAGGCTACACCTTC. It encodes CSADAGTGLGYTF. The rearrangement links TRBV29-1 to TRBJ1-2; 8 bases line up with TRBD1. Trimming took 7 bases from V and 8 from J; bases not matched to a gene: 12. Germline V gene sequence: CDR1 SQVTM, CDR2 ANQGSEA. The CDR3 has 13 residues.

The rearrangement links TRBV28 to TRBJ1-2; 7 bases map to TRBD1. CDR3 length: 15 residues. Germline CDR1 and CDR2: MDHEN and SYDVKM. The junction had 5 bases not matched to a gene; V was cut back by 4 bases and J by 0 bases. The CDR3 DNA sequence: TGTGCCAGCAGTTACGGGACAGATTCTAACTATGGCTACACCTTC. This codes for CASSYGTDSNYGYTF.

The chain employs TRBV9 and TRBJ2-3, with D hard to call. V was trimmed by 0 bases and J by 2 bases, leaving 10 bases between them. CDR3 length: 15 residues. The germline V gene has CDR1 SGDLS and CDR2 YYNGEE. The chain's CDR3 is CASSVVGRDTDTQYF. The CDR3 bases are TGTGCCAGCAGCGTAGTCGGGCGAGACACAGATACGCAGTATTTT.

This clone has only one observation. The V and J genes are TRBV2 and TRBJ2-7; D possibly uses TRBD1 or TRBD2 (5 bases each). Germline assignment: CDR1 SNHLY and CDR2 FYNNEI. V shed 10 bases and J shed 1 base, with 14 bases lying between them. CDR3 size: 13 residues. This chain's CDR3 is CATTRGASYEQYF. CDR3 sequence (DNA): TGTGCCACCACAAGAGGGGCTTCCTACGAGCAGTACTTC.

V and J are TRBV19 and TRBJ1-5; tentative D call: TRBD1 (5 bases). V lost 6 bases and J lost 0, with 18 bases in between. CDR1 LNHDA and CDR2 SQIVND come from the germline V gene (reference sequence). The CDR3 is 17 residues long. CDR3 region: CASSLYLGLYSNQPQHF. The CDR3 DNA reads as TGTGCCAGTAGCTTATATCTGGGGCTCTATAGCAATCAGCCCCAGCATTTT.